This TCR beta chain was identified during a study of radiotherapy plus CTLA-4 blockade in lung cancer. The overall study: Overall, roughly 17% of patients showed an objective response, while approximately 30% attained disease control.

Broader study findings: Increased serum interferon-beta after radiation also reportedly predicted response strongly.

Profiled with immunoSEQ multiplex PCR; TCRdb holds only in-frame clones, not every one. Of about 38,000 clones in the sample, over 70% were seen once. Turning to this clone: Its antigen is not identified.

V lost 1 base and J lost 5, with 14 bases in between. This CDR3 spans 15 amino acids. The germline CDR1 and CDR2 sequences are SNHLY and FYNNEI. The V gene is TRBV2, the J gene TRBJ2-5; D is possibly TRBD1 or TRBD2 (5 bases each). This clonotype originated in a human donor with non-small cell lung cancer who had stable disease on radiotherapy plus ipilimumab. Sequencing used peripheral blood, obtained from a patient treated with radiotherapy plus ipilimumab. The CDR3 region is CASSEETSGRETQYF. The CDR3 region has the DNA TGTGCCAGCAGTGAAGAGACGTCGGGGCGGGAGACCCAGTACTTC.